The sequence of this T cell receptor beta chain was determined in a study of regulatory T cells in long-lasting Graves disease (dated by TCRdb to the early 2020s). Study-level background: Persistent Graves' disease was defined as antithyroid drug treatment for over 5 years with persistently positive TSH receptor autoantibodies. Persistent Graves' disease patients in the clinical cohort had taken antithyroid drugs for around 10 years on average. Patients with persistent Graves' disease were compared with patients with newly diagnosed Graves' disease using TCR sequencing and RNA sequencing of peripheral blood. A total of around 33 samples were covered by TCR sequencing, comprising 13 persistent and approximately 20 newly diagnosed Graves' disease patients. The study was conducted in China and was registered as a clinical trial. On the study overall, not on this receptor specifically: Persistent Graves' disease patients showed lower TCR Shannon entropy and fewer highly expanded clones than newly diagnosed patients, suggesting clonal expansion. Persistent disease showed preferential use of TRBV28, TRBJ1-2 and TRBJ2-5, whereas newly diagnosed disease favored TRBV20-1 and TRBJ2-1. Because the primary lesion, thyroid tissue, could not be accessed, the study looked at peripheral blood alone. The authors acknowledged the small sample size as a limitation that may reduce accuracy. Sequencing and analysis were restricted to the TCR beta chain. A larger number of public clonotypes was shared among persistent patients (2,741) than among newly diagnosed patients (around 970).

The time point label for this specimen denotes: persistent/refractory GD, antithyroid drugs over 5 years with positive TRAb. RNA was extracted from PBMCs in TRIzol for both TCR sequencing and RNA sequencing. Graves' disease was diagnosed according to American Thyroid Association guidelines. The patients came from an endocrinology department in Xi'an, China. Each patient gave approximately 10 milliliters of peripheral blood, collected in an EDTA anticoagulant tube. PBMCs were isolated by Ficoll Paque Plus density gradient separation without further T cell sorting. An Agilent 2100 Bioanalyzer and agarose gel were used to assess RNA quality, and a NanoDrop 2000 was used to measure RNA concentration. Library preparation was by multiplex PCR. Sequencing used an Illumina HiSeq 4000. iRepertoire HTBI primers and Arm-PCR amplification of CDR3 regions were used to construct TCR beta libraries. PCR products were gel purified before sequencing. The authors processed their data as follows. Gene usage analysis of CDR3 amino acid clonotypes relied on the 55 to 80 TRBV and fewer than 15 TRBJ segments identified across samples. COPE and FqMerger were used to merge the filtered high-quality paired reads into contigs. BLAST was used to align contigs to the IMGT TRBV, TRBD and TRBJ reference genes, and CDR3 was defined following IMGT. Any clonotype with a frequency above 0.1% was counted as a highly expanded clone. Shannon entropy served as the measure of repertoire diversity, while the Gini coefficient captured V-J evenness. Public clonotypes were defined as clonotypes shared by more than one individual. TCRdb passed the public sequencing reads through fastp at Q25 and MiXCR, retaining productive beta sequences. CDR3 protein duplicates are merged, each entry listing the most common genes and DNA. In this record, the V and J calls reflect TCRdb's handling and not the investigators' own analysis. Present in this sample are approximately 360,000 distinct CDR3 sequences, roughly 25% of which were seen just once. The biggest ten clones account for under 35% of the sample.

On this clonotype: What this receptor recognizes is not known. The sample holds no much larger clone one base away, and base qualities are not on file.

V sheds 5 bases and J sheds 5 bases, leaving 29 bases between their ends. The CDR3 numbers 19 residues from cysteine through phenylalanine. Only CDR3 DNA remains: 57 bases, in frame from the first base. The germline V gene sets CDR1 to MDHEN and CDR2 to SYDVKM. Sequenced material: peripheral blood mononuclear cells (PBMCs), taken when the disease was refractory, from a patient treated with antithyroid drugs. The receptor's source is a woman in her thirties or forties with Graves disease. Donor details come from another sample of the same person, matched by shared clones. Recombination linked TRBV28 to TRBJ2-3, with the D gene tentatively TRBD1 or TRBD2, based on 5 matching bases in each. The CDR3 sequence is CASSLRDLKGRFSIDTQYF. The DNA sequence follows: TGTGCCAGCAGTCTCAGGGACCTTAAGGGTCGGTTCTCTATAGATACGCAGTATTTT. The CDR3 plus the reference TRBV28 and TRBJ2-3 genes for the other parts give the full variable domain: DVKVTQSSRYLVKRTGEKVFLECVQDMDHENMFWYRQDPGLGLRLIYFSYDVKMKEKGDIPEGYSVSREKKERFSLILESASTNQTSMYLCASSLRDLKGRFSIDTQYFGPGTRLTVL.